These 26 T cell receptor beta chains were all obtained from the same sample, sequenced in a study of shared clonotypes between healthy human individuals. Libraries were prepared by immunoSEQ multiplex PCR; TCRdb keeps only in-frame clonotypes and omits some of them. In the table there are over a million clones, approximately 80% of which are singletons. The sequenced material came from memory CD4+ T cells from PBMCs. Subset noted: CD45RA-negative fraction. The receptor source for this set is a man aged 18 to 29 in good health. Some clones in this sample may be carry-over from other donors' samples.

The chain has TRBV15 and TRBJ2-1; possible D gene TRBD2, 5 bases. The germline V gene encodes CDR1 LNHNV and CDR2 YYDKDF (reference sequence). This CDR3 comprises 15 residues. With 1 base removed from V and 8 bases from J, the gap between germline ends came to 15 bases. The CDR3 sequence: CATSRGTSGNDEQFF. CDR3 DNA: TGTGCCACCAGCAGAGGGACGAGCGGTAACGATGAGCAGTTCTTC.

The chain is built from TRBV5-4 and TRBJ2-2; the match to TRBD2 covers 13 bases. J gave up 4 bases and V 4 bases, and 4 bases lay outside the gene matches. The germline V gene encodes CDR1 SGHNT and CDR2 YYREEE (reference sequence). The CDR3 is 16 amino acids. CDR3 protein: CASSGGTSGATGELFF. The CDR3 region has the DNA TGTGCCAGCAGCGGCGGGACTAGCGGGGCCACCGGGGAGCTGTTTTTT.

About this clone itself: A much larger clone sits a single nucleotide away, making a read error possible. V is TRBV7-8 and J is TRBJ1-2, with D uncertain. The germline V and J ends were trimmed by 1 base and 4 bases, with 4 bases remaining between them. Per the germline V gene, CDR1 is SGHVS and CDR2 is FQNEAQ. The CDR3 totals 12 residues. DNA of the CDR3: TGTGCCAGCAGCTTAGAGGGCTATGGCTACACCTTC. Its translation is CASSLEGYGYTF.

On this clone: It may be a read error: a sequence one base away is much more abundant. The sample carries other DNA sequences with the same CDR3. The genes are TRBV28 and TRBJ1-3; no clear D. V shed 5 bases and J shed 0 bases, with 14 bases lying between them. CDR1 is MDHEN, CDR2 SYDVKM, per germline. The length of the CDR3 is 16 residues. For the CDR3, the DNA is TGTGCCAGCAGTCCCTTAGGGCAGGACTCTGGAAACACCATATATTTT. It is translated as CASSPLGQDSGNTIYF.

This chain connects TRBV6-1 to TRBJ2-7; D uncertain. This CDR3 has 11 amino acids. Per germline, CDR1 MNHNS and CDR2 SASEGT. Deletions cut 4 bases from V and 3 bases from J, with 4 bases between. The CDR3 bases are TGTGCCAGCAGTGTCGACTACGAGCAGTACTTC. This encodes CASSVDYEQYF.

V usage is TRBV28 and J usage is TRBJ2-7, with 8 bases identical to TRBD1. Germline V gene lookup returns CDR1 MDHEN and CDR2 SYDVKM. The trim removed 5 bases at V and 3 bases at J, leaving 9 bases unmatched. This CDR3 region has 15 residues. CDR3 in amino acids: CASSVRQGNIYEQYF. As DNA, the CDR3 is TGTGCCAGCAGTGTACGACAGGGGAATATCTACGAGCAGTACTTC.

The V call is TRBV7-7, the J call TRBJ1-1; the D gene is possibly TRBD1 (5 bases). The CDR3 is made up of 12 amino acids. Trimming removed 10 bases at V and 1 base at J, with 10 bases between. The germline V gene has CDR1 SSHAT and CDR2 FNYEAQ (reference sequence). This CDR3 is CATGRKNTEAFF. The CDR3 nucleotides are TGTGCCACGGGACGGAAGAACACTGAAGCTTTCTTT.

This rearrangement joins TRBV6-5 to TRBJ2-4; 13 nucleotides agree with TRBD2. The CDR3 contains 14 residues. V was pared by 6 bases and J by 11 bases, with 7 bases of the junction left unmatched. CDR1 and CDR2 (germline): MNHEY, SVGAGI. The CDR3 protein is CASSMTGLAGVQYF. CDR3 nucleotides: TGTGCCAGCAGCATGACCGGACTAGCGGGAGTTCAGTACTTC.

The gene calls are TRBV28 and TRBJ2-3, with a tentative D call TRBD2 (6 bases). V was trimmed by 5 bases and J by 7 bases, leaving 13 bases between them. Germline lookup yields CDR1 MDHEN and CDR2 SYDVKM. The CDR3 consists of 13 residues. Here the CDR3 reads CASSLGGGYTQYF. The DNA of the CDR3 is TGTGCCAGCAGTCTAGGTGGAGGGTATACGCAGTATTTT.

This clone was counted ten times or more. The V gene is TRBV28, the J gene TRBJ2-7; TRBD1 agrees at 7 bases. The length of the CDR3 is 15 residues. Germline V gives CDR1 MDHEN, CDR2 SYDVKM. V was pared by 6 bases and J by 5 bases, with 13 bases of the junction left unmatched. The CDR3 sequence: CASSTWRDRVNEQYF. In DNA, the CDR3 is TGTGCCAGCAGCACGTGGCGCGACAGGGTTAACGAGCAGTACTTC.

This chain connects TRBV2 to TRBJ2-2; unclear D gene. The ends were cut back, 6 bases at V and 5 bases at J, with 19 bases in the middle. CDR1 and CDR2 (germline): SNHLY, FYNNEI. The CDR3 has 16 amino acids. Written as DNA, the CDR3 is TGTGCCAGCAGAGTTGGCCCTAAGTCGGGTACCGGGGAGCTGTTTTTT. Its translation is CASRVGPKSGTGELFF.

The table lists this clone with many counts. This chain uses TRBV7-9 with TRBJ2-5, with 7 positions matching TRBD1. The V gene end was trimmed by 5 bases and the J gene end by 5 bases; junction bases not matched to a gene: 8. This CDR3 contains 14 residues. CDR1 and CDR2 from the germline V gene are SEHNR and FQNEAQ (reference sequence). CDR3 nucleotides: TGTGCCAGCAGCCAACGGACAGGCGCGGAGACCCAGTACTTC. As protein: CASSQRTGAETQYF.

The chain recombines TRBV30 with TRBJ2-4; the D gene is possibly TRBD2 (5 bases). V shed 2 bases and J shed 8 bases, with 19 bases lying between them. Germline V gene sequence: CDR1 GTSNPN, CDR2 SVGIG (reference sequence). The CDR3 runs 15 residues. This chain's CDR3 is CAWSPWTAVEDIQYF. The CDR3 DNA sequence: TGTGCCTGGAGTCCATGGACGGCCGTGGAGGACATTCAGTACTTC.

This sequence joins TRBV29-1 and TRBJ1-1; the D gene is possibly TRBD1 (5 bases). The CDR3 has 14 amino acids. V was shortened by 4 bases and J by 1 base, with 13 bases between the two germline ends. The germline CDR1 and CDR2 sequences are SQVTM and ANQGSEA. The DNA of the CDR3 is TGCAGCGTTGTCTCTCCAGGGTCGAACACTGAAGCTTTCTTT. Protein sequence: CSVVSPGSNTEAFF.

V usage is TRBV7-3 and J usage is TRBJ1-1; D is unresolved. V lost 4 bases, J lost 5 bases, and 11 bases lay in between. CDR1 SGHTA and CDR2 FQGTGA come from the germline V gene. The CDR3 is 13 residues long. In nucleotides, the CDR3 is TGTGCCAGCAGCTCCGTCGATAGGACTGAAGCTTTCTTT. This encodes CASSSVDRTEAFF.

This clone appeared a few times. The rearrangement uses TRBV4-3 and TRBJ1-1, with no clear D. This CDR3 region has 15 residues. Trimming stripped 4 bases from V and 1 base from J, with 13 bases between. CDR1 and CDR2 from the germline V gene are LGHNA and YSLEER. The CDR3 DNA is TGCGCCAGCAGCCTAGGTTTACAAGAGAACACTGAAGCTTTCTTT. Translating it yields CASSLGLQENTEAFF.

This chain uses TRBV6-6 with TRBJ1-3, with D perhaps TRBD1 (6 bases). Germline values: CDR1 MNHNY, CDR2 SVGAGI (reference sequence). V dropped 6 bases and J dropped 0 bases, with 12 bases sitting between them. CDR3 size: 15 residues. CDR3 nucleotide sequence: TGTGCCAGCAGCTCTGGACAGTTCTCTGGAAACACCATATATTTT. Translated: CASSSGQFSGNTIYF.

As to this clone: The same CDR3 can be traced to other DNA sequences in this sample. V gene TRBV7-3 combines with J gene TRBJ2-6; no definite D call. Germline-derived CDR1 and CDR2 are SGHTA and FQGTGA. This CDR3 is 14 amino acids long. Trimming stripped 2 bases from V and 0 bases from J, with 2 bases between. The CDR3 loop is CASSLVSGANVLTF. CDR3 coding DNA: TGTGCCAGCAGCTTAGTCTCTGGGGCCAACGTCCTGACTTTC.

The rearrangement joins TRBV6-4 to TRBJ1-2; TRBD1 agrees at 9 bases. The CDR3 extends over 20 amino acids. Losses at the gene ends were 0 bases for V and 2 bases for J; bases not matched to a gene: 16. Germline V gene data show CDR1 as MRHNA and CDR2 as SNTAGT. Written as DNA, the CDR3 is TGTGCCAGCAGTGACTCCACACCCGGACAGGGGACGCACCGGAACTATGGCTACACCTTC. Amino acids: CASSDSTPGQGTHRNYGYTF.

The chain uses TRBV28 and TRBJ1-2; 9 nucleotides match TRBD1. The V gene's germline CDR1 is MDHEN and CDR2 SYDVKM. The CDR3 totals 15 residues. J was trimmed by 5 bases and V by 6 bases; bases with no gene match: 10. The CDR3: CASSSGTGRGYGYTF. DNA of the CDR3: TGTGCCAGCAGCTCCGGGACAGGGCGGGGTTATGGCTACACCTTC.

The rearrangement uses TRBV7-3 and TRBJ1-2, with TRBD1 identical over 9 bases. This CDR3 has 13 amino acids. Germline CDR1 SGHTA, CDR2 FQGTGA. The ends lost 5 bases at V and 7 bases at J; junction bases unmatched: 5. The CDR3 DNA reads TGTGCCAGCAGCCCCGGGACAGGGCTTGGCTACACCTTC. It translates to CASSPGTGLGYTF.

The gene calls are TRBV11-3 and TRBJ1-1; 7 bases match TRBD1. V shed 1 base and J 3 bases; nucleotides not matched to a gene: 8. The germline CDR1 and CDR2 sequences are SGHNT and YENEEA. This CDR3 has 16 residues. The CDR3 loop is CASSLGAGGSDTEAFF. The DNA for the CDR3 is TGTGCCAGCAGCTTAGGGGCAGGGGGATCCGACACTGAAGCTTTCTTT.

This clone has at least ten counts. The V call is TRBV20-1, the J call TRBJ2-3; D remains ambiguous. The length of the CDR3 is 11 residues. CDR1 is DFQATT, CDR2 SNEGSKA, per germline (reference sequence). The germline V and J ends were trimmed by 4 bases and 6 bases, with 8 bases remaining between them. The DNA of the CDR3 is TGCAGTGCTACCGCCCGGGATACGCAGTATTTT. Amino acids: CSATARDTQYF.

This clone was counted a single time. The same CDR3 arises from other DNA sequences in this sample as well. This chain connects TRBV5-4 to TRBJ2-2, with TRBD2 as a possible D gene (6 bases). CDR1 SGHNT and CDR2 YYREEE come from the germline V gene (reference sequence). This CDR3 has 13 amino acids. V lost 2 bases and J lost 5, with 7 bases in between. The chain's CDR3 is CASSFGLTGELFF. The CDR3 bases are TGTGCCAGCAGCTTTGGACTAACCGGGGAGCTGTTTTTT.

The sample holds one count of this clone. The V call is TRBV18, the J call TRBJ1-4; D is ambiguous. The CDR3 loop spans 14 amino acids. The V gene's germline CDR1 is KGHSH and CDR2 LQKENI. V gave up 4 bases and J gave up 2 bases, with 8 bases separating them. The CDR3 nucleotides are TGTGCCAGCTCACGGACCAGGACTAATGAAAAACTGTTTTTT. This translates into CASSRTRTNEKLFF.

The V and J genes are TRBV5-4 and TRBJ1-2; no firm D call. V shed 4 bases and J shed 4 bases, with 23 bases lying between them. The CDR3 has 17 residues. Germline V gene lookup returns CDR1 SGHNT and CDR2 YYREEE (reference sequence). Here the CDR3 DNA reads TGTGCCAGCAGCCTGCTGGAGGTAACGGGGAGAACCTATGGCTACACCTTC. Protein product: CASSLLEVTGRTYGYTF.